Here is one TCR beta chain with its context. The observed sequence ends 3 residues before the CDR3 terminus, with the missing tail filled in from the germline J gene. Germline CDR1 SGDLS, CDR2 YYNGEE. Unmatched junction bases numbered 12, after V lost 4 bases and J lost 0 bases. The CDR3 length is 19 residues. The table came from immunoSEQ multiplex PCR; TCRdb's copy has only in-frame clones and leaves some out. The sample includes fewer than 40,000 clones. The data were obtained in a study of T cells in women clearing cervical HPV infection. This clonotype was obtained from a woman between 18 and 69 years old with a cervical HPV16 infection that either progressed to CIN3+ or cleared (not recorded which). The chain links TRBV9 to TRBJ2-3; 12 bases are shared with TRBD2. Sequencing was done on a sample of blood buffy coat. CDR3 sequence: CASSTGLAGGKGSTDTQYF. The CDR3 bases that were read are TGTGCCAGCAGCACGGGGCTAGCGGGGGGGAAAGGTAGCACAGATACG.